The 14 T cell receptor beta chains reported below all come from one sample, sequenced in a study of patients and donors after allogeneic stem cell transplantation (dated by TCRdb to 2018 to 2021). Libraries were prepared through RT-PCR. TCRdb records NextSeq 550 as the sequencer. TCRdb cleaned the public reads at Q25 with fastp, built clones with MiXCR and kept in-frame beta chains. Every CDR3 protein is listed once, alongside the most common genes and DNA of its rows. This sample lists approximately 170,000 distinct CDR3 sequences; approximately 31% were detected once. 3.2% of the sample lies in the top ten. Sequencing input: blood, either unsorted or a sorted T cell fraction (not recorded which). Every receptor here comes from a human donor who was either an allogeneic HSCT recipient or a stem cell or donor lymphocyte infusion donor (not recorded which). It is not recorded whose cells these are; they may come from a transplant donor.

The CDR3 loop reads CASSFRGNEQFF. The CDR3 nucleotides read TGTGCCAGCAGCTTCAGGGGCAATGAGCAGTTCTTC. The chain combines TRBV7-2 with TRBJ2-1; D possibly corresponds to TRBD1 (6 bases). CDR3 length: 12 residues. The V end lost 3 bases, the J end lost 6 bases, and 6 bases lay between the germline ends. Germline values: CDR1 SGHTA, CDR2 FQGNSA.

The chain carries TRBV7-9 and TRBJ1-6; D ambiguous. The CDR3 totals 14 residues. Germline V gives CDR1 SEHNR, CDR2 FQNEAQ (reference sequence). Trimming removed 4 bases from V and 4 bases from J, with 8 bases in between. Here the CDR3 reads CASSWMGYNSPLHF. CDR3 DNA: TGTGCCAGCAGCTGGATGGGATATAATTCACCCCTCCACTTT.

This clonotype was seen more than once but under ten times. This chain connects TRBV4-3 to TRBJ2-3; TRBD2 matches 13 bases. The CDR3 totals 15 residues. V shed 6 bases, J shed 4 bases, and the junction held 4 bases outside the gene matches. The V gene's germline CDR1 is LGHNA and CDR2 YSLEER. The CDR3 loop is CASRYGLAGADTQYF. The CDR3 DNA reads TGCGCCAGCAGATACGGACTAGCGGGAGCAGATACGCAGTATTTT.

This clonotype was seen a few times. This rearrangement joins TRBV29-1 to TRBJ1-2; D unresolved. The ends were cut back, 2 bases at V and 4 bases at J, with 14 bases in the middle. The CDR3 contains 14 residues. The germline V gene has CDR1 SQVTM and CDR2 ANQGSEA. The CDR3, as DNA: TGCAGCGTTGAACTGGTATTTAAGGGCTATGGCTACACCTTC. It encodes CSVELVFKGYGYTF.

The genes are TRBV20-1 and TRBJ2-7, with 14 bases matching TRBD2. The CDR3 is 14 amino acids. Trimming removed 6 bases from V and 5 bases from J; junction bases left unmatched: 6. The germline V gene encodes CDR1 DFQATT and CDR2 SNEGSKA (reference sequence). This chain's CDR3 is CSAPRLAGGHEQYF. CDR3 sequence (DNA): TGCAGTGCCCCCCGACTAGCGGGAGGGCACGAGCAGTACTTC.

DNA for the CDR3: TGCAGCGTTTTTGGGACTAGCGGGAACAATGAGCAGTTCTTC. Its translation is CSVFGTSGNNEQFF. The chain has TRBV29-1 and TRBJ2-1, with 13 bases that match TRBD2. Germline trimming cut 5 bases from V and 5 bases from J; bases unmatched to any gene: 3. This CDR3 comprises 14 residues. Germline assignment: CDR1 SQVTM and CDR2 ANQGSEA.

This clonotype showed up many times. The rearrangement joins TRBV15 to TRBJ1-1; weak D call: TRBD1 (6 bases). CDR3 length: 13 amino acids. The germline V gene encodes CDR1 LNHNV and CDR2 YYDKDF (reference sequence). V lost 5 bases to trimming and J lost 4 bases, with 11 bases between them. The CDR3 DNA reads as TGTGCCACCAGCTCCCGGACAGTCACTGAAGCTTTCTTT. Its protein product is CATSSRTVTEAFF.

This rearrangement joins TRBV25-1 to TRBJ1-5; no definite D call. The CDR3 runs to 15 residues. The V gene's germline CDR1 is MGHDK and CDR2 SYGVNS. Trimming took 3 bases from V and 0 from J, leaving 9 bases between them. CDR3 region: CASSELSDSNQPQHF. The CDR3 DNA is TGTGCCAGCAGTGAGTTAAGCGATAGCAATCAGCCCCAGCATTTT. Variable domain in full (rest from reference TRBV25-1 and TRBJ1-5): EADIYQTPRYLVIGTGKKITLECSQTMGHDKMYWYQQDPGMELHLIHYSYGVNSTEKGDLSSESTVSRIRTEHFPLTLESARPSHTSQYLCASSELSDSNQPQHFGDGTRLSIL.

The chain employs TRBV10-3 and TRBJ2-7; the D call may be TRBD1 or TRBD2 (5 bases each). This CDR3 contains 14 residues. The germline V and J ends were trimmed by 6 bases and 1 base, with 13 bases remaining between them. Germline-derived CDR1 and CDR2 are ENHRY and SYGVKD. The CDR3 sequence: CAIRETGPSYEQYF. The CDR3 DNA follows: TGTGCCATCAGGGAGACGGGACCTTCCTACGAGCAGTACTTC.

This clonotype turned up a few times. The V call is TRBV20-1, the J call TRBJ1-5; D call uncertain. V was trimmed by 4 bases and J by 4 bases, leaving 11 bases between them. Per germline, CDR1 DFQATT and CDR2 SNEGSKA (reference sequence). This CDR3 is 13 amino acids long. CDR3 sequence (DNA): TGCAGTGCTACGGATGATCCGAATCAGCCCCAGCATTTT. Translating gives CSATDDPNQPQHF.

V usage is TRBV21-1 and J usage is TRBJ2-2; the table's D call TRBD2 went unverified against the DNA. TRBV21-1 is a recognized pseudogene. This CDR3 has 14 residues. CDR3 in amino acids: CARPRYTATGELFF. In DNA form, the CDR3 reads TGTGCCCGCCCTCGGTACACCGCCACCGGGGAGCTGTTTTTT.

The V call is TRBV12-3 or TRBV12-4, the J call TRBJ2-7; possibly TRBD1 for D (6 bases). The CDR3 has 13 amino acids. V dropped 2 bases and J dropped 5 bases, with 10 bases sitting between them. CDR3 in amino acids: CASSLLGADEQYF. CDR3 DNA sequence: TGTGCCAGCAGTTTATTGGGGGCTGACGAGCAGTACTTC.

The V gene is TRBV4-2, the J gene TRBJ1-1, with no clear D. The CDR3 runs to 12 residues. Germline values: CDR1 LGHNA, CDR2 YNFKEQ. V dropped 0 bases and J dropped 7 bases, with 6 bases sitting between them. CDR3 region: CASSQDPGEAFF. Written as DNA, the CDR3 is TGTGCCAGCAGCCAAGATCCCGGTGAAGCTTTCTTT.

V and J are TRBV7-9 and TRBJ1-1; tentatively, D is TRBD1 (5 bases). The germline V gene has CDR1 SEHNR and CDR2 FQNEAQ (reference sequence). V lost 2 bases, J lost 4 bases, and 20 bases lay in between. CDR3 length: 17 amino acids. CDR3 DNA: TGTGCCAGCAGCTTACCGCCCGTCAGGGACGGAGCCACTGAAGCTTTCTTT. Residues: CASSLPPVRDGATEAFF. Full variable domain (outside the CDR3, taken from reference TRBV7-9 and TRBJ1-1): DTGVSQNPRHKITKRGQNVTFRCDPISEHNRLYWYRQTLGQGPEFLTYFQNEAQLEKSRLLSDRFSAERPKGSFSTLEIQRTEQGDSAMYLCASSLPPVRDGATEAFFGQGTRLTVV.